The subject of this entry is one T cell receptor beta chain. Clones were read by immunoSEQ multiplex PCR, and TCRdb kept only the in-frame ones, dropping some. Of approximately 150,000 clones listed, roughly nine tenths are singletons. This specimen comes from a study of control samples from healthy donors and cancer patients. The J segment lost 0 bases and the V segment lost 4 bases, leaving 6 bases of the junction unmatched. Germline CDR1 LNHNV, CDR2 YYDKDF (reference sequence). CDR3 length: 17 residues. Sequencing input: blood. This chain connects TRBV15 to TRBJ2-6; 7 bases match TRBD1. This clonotype originated in a man younger than 35 in good health. This CDR3 is CATSNGQDPSGANVLTF. CDR3 nucleotide sequence: TGTGCCACCAGCAACGGACAGGACCCCTCTGGGGCCAACGTCCTGACTTTC.